Below, 21 T cell receptor beta chains from the same sample are listed, as sequenced in a study of blood T cell repertoires in COVID-19. The table came from immunoSEQ multiplex PCR; TCRdb's copy has only in-frame clones and leaves some out. The sample lists 200,000 to 250,000 clones, 82% seen once, with roughly 3.2% in the top ten. The material sequenced was peripheral blood. Receptors originate from a young woman with acute or convalescent COVID-19.

DNA of the CDR3: TGTGCCAGCAGTTTTGGTGGGAGGGCCAGCGATACGCAGTATTTT. Protein sequence: CASSFGGRASDTQYF. V gene TRBV27 combines with J gene TRBJ2-3; TRBD2 matches at 7 bases. Germline CDR1 and CDR2: MNHEY and SMNVEV (reference sequence). The CDR3 has 15 amino acids. V shed 3 bases, J shed 6 bases, and the junction held 9 bases outside the gene matches.

This clone was detected only a few times. The V call is TRBV9, the J call TRBJ1-5; D not certain. The CDR3 consists of 15 residues. CDR1 is SGDLS and CDR2 is YYNGEE in the germline V gene. The V gene lost 0 bases and the J gene lost 6 bases, with 13 bases spanning the gap. The CDR3 region is CASSVGNEGRQPQHF. Written as DNA, the CDR3 is TGTGCCAGCAGCGTAGGGAACGAGGGCCGTCAGCCCCAGCATTTT.

The chain combines TRBV4-3 with TRBJ2-7; 8 positions match TRBD2. The trim removed 0 bases at V and 1 base at J, leaving 5 bases unmatched. This CDR3 has 16 residues. Germline values: CDR1 LGHNA, CDR2 YSLEER. CDR3 nucleotides: TGCGCCAGCAGCCAAGATTGGCGGGGGGATTCCTACGAGCAGTACTTC. Its protein is CASSQDWRGDSYEQYF.

V usage is TRBV28 and J usage is TRBJ2-7; D remains ambiguous. Germline CDR1 and CDR2: MDHEN and SYDVKM. The V end was cut by 1 base, the J end by 6 bases, with 4 bases between. CDR3 length equals 11 residues. The CDR3 spells CASSLLFEQYF. For the CDR3, the DNA is TGTGCCAGCAGTTTATTATTCGAGCAGTACTTC.

This clone was observed a few times. Here the CDR3 DNA reads TGTGCCACCAGCAGAGCAGCCAGCCCAGGGGATGAGCAGTTCTTC. Protein: CATSRAASPGDEQFF. V and J are TRBV15 and TRBJ2-1, with D perhaps matching TRBD1 (6 bases). CDR3 length: 15 amino acids. With 1 base removed from V and 8 bases from J, the gap between germline ends came to 15 bases. Germline loops: CDR1 LNHNV, CDR2 YYDKDF (reference sequence).

The V gene is TRBV10-3, the J gene TRBJ1-3, with a weak D call TRBD1 (6 bases). Germline values: CDR1 ENHRY, CDR2 SYGVKD. V was trimmed by 8 bases and J by 0 bases, leaving 8 bases between them. The CDR3 loop spans 13 amino acids. The CDR3 spells CAIGDTSGNTIYF. The CDR3 DNA sequence: TGTGCCATCGGGGACACCTCTGGAAACACCATATATTTT.

V is TRBV11-2 and J is TRBJ1-3; TRBD1 is a possible D gene (5 bases). Trimming shortened V by 0 bases and J by 2 bases, and 8 bases separated the two germline ends. The CDR3 extends over 15 amino acids. Per the germline V gene, CDR1 is SGHAT and CDR2 is FQNNGV. CDR3 sequence: CASSLDGGAGNTIYF. CDR3 in DNA: TGTGCCAGCAGCTTAGATGGGGGGGCTGGAAACACCATATATTTT.

This chain uses TRBV7-2 with TRBJ2-3; no clear D gene. Trimming removed 3 bases at V and 0 bases at J, with 13 bases between. CDR3 length equals 16 residues. Germline V gene data show CDR1 as SGHTA and CDR2 as FQGNSA. CDR3 amino acids: CASSFLWQISTDTQYF. The CDR3 coding sequence is TGTGCCAGCAGCTTCCTGTGGCAGATTAGCACAGATACGCAGTATTTT.

The genes are TRBV3-1 (or the pseudogene TRBV3-2) and TRBJ1-1; D remains ambiguous. V dropped 5 bases and J dropped 1 base, with 11 bases sitting between them. CDR3 length equals 14 residues. Germline V lookup: CDR1 LGHDT, CDR2 YNNKEL (reference sequence). This CDR3 reads CASSMLGGNTEAFF. The CDR3 DNA follows: TGTGCCAGCAGCATGTTGGGAGGGAACACTGAAGCTTTCTTT.

The chain has TRBV5-1 and TRBJ2-7, with 9 bases identical to TRBD2. CDR1 is SGHRS, CDR2 YFSETQ, per germline. V shed 2 bases and J 7 bases; nucleotides not matched to a gene: 7. The CDR3 has 14 amino acids. The DNA of the CDR3 is TGCGCCAGCAGCTTTAGCGGGAGCGGTTGGGAGCAGTACTTC. As protein: CASSFSGSGWEQYF.

The V and J genes are TRBV7-2 and TRBJ2-4; 13 bases match TRBD2. Germline V gives CDR1 SGHTA, CDR2 FQGNSA. After removal of 3 bases from V and 0 bases from J, the junction contained 8 bases not matched to a gene. The CDR3 consists of 19 residues. The CDR3, as DNA: TGTGCCAGCAGCTTCCTGCCGGGACTAGCGGGGTTAGCCAAAAACATTCAGTACTTC. Protein: CASSFLPGLAGLAKNIQYF. Full variable domain (outside the CDR3, taken from reference TRBV7-2 and TRBJ2-4): GAGVSQSPSNKVTEKGKDVELRCDPISGHTALYWYRQSLGQGLEFLIYFQGNSAPDKSGLPSDRFSAERTGGSVSTLTIQRTQQEDSAVYLCASSFLPGLAGLAKNIQYFGAGTRLSVL.

This clone was recorded a few times. The chain employs TRBV14 and TRBJ1-6; the D is unclear. The V gene lost 2 bases and the J gene lost 10 bases, with 9 bases spanning the gap. The CDR3 extends over 13 amino acids. Germline CDR1 is SGHDN and CDR2 is FVKESK. The CDR3 sequence is CASSQISASPLHF. The DNA of the CDR3 is TGTGCCAGCAGCCAAATTAGTGCATCACCCCTCCACTTT.

The V and J genes are TRBV5-1 and TRBJ1-2, with 8 bases that match TRBD1. The CDR3 sequence is 13 residues long. The germline CDR1 and CDR2 sequences are SGHRS and YFSETQ. Trimming cost V 5 bases and J 8 bases; bases outside gene matches: 8. CDR3 sequence (DNA): TGCGCCAGCAGTTTAGGACAGGGCGGGGGCTACACCTTC. Translated, it gives CASSLGQGGGYTF.

There are a few counts of this clone. The rearrangement uses TRBV7-2 and TRBJ1-1, with D possibly matching TRBD1 (6 bases). The CDR3 extends over 15 amino acids. CDR1 and CDR2 (germline): SGHTA, FQGNSA. Trimming pared 4 bases from V and 0 bases from J, leaving 12 bases between. DNA for the CDR3: TGTGCCAGCAGCTATCCAACAGGGATGAACACTGAAGCTTTCTTT. This codes for CASSYPTGMNTEAFF.

The sample holds a few counts of this clone. The genes are TRBV7-9 and TRBJ1-2, with 8 bases fitting TRBD1. Trimming took 4 bases from V and 8 from J; bases not matched to a gene: 6. Germline V gene data show CDR1 as SEHNR and CDR2 as FQNEAQ (reference sequence). This CDR3 is built from 13 residues. In DNA, the CDR3 is TGTGCCAGCAGCTCGGACAGGGCGAGAGGCTACACCTTC. It encodes CASSSDRARGYTF.

The genes are TRBV28 and TRBJ1-1; D uncertain. V shed 2 bases and J shed 10 bases, with 17 bases lying between them. This CDR3 spans 14 amino acids. Germline assignment: CDR1 MDHEN and CDR2 SYDVKM. The CDR3 DNA reads TGTGCCAGCAGTTTAGAGGTCCGATTTGCTAGAGCTTTCTTT. Amino acids: CASSLEVRFARAFF.

This rearrangement joins TRBV3-1 (or the pseudogene TRBV3-2) to TRBJ2-7; no reliable D call. Germline CDR1 and CDR2: LGHDT and YNNKEL (reference sequence). V shed 0 bases and J shed 4 bases, with 13 bases lying between them. The CDR3 has 15 amino acids. The CDR3 region has the DNA TGTGCCAGCAGCCAAGAGGGTCCCCCAGGTTACGAGCAGTACTTC. Residues: CASSQEGPPGYEQYF.

This chain connects TRBV7-3 to TRBJ2-3, with D possibly matching TRBD2 (5 bases). V gave up 5 bases and J gave up 9 bases, with 15 bases separating them. Germline loops: CDR1 SGHTA, CDR2 FQGTGA. The CDR3 is 13 amino acids. This CDR3 is CASSRKERHTQYF. In DNA, the CDR3 is TGTGCCAGCAGCCGAAAAGAGCGGCACACGCAGTATTTT.

The chain links TRBV5-1 to TRBJ1-3; 8 bases fit TRBD1. The CDR3 has 15 residues. V lost 4 bases and J lost 2; bases outside the gene matches: 5. In germline, CDR1 is SGHRS, CDR2 YFSETQ. The CDR3 coding sequence is TGCGCCAGCAGCCGAGGACAGGGCACTGGAAACACCATATATTTT. This gives the protein CASSRGQGTGNTIYF.

The chain couples TRBV5-1 to TRBJ2-2; 10 nucleotides line up with TRBD2. The CDR3 consists of 15 residues. V shed 5 bases and J 4 bases; nucleotides not matched to a gene: 5. Germline lookup yields CDR1 SGHRS and CDR2 YFSETQ. The CDR3 DNA reads TGCGCCAGCAGTCGGACTAGCGGTTCCACCGGGGAGCTGTTTTTT. This codes for CASSRTSGSTGELFF.

CDR3 protein: CASSLGGAAGAYNSPLHF. The CDR3 DNA reads as TGCGCCAGCAGCTTGGGAGGGGCGGCAGGGGCCTATAATTCACCCCTCCACTTT. This chain connects TRBV5-1 to TRBJ1-6, with D perhaps TRBD1 (6 bases). CDR1 is SGHRS, CDR2 YFSETQ, per germline. The CDR3 totals 18 residues. V was trimmed by 0 bases and J by 2 bases, leaving 15 bases between them.